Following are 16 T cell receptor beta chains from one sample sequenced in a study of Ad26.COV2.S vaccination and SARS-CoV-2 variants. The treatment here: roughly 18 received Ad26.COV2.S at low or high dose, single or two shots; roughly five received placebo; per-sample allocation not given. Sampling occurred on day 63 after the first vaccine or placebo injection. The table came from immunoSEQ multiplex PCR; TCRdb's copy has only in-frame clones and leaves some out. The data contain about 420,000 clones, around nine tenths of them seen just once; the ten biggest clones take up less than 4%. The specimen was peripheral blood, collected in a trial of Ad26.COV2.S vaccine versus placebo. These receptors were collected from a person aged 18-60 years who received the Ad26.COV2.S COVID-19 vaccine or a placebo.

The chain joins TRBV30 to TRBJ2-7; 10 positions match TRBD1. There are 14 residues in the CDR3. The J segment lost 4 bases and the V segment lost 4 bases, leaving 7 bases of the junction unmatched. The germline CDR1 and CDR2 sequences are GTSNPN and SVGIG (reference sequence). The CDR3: CAWTADRGPYEQYF. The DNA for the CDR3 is TGTGCCTGGACTGCCGACAGGGGGCCTTACGAGCAGTACTTC.

CDR3 bases: TGTGCCAGCAGTTTGGAAGGTACCGTCACTTTCTTT. As protein: CASSLEGTVTFF. The chain carries TRBV12-3 or TRBV12-4 and TRBJ1-1; D is ambiguous. Trimming removed 3 bases at V and 12 bases at J, with 14 bases between. This CDR3 contains 12 residues.

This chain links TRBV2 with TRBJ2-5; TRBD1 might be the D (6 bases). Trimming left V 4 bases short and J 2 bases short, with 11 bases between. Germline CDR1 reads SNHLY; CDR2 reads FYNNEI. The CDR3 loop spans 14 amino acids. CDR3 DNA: TGTGCCAGCAGTGGGACAGTCAATCAAGAGACCCAGTACTTC. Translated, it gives CASSGTVNQETQYF.

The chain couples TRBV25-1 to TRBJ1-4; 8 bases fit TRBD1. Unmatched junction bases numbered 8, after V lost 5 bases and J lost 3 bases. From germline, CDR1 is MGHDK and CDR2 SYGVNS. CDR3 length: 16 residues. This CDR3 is CASSKDRVSPNEKLFF. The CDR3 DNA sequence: TGTGCCAGCAGTAAGGACAGGGTATCCCCTAATGAAAAACTGTTTTTT.

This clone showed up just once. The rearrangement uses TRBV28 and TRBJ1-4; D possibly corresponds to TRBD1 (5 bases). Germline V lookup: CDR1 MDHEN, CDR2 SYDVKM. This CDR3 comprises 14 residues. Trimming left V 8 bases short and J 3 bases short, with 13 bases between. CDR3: CASGGSISNEKLFF. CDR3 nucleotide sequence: TGTGCCAGCGGGGGGTCAATATCTAATGAAAAACTGTTTTTT.

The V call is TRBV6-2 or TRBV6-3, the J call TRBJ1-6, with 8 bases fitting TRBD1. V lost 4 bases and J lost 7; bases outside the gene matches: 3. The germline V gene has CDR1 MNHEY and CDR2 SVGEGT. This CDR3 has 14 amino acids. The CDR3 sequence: CASSWDRTNSPLHF. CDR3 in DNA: TGTGCCAGCAGTTGGGACAGGACCAATTCACCCCTCCACTTT.

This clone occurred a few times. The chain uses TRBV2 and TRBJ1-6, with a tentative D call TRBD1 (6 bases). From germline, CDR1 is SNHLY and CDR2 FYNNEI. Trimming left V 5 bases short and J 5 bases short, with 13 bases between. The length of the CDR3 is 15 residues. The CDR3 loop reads CASSSQGGDNSPLHF. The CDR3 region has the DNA TGTGCCAGCAGTTCACAGGGAGGCGATAATTCACCCCTCCACTTT.

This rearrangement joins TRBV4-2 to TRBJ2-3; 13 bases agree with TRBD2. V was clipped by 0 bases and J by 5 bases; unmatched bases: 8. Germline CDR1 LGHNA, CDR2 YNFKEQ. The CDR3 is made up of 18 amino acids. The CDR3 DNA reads TGTGCCAGCAGCCAAGATCACCCTACTAGCGGGGGGGTAGATACGCAGTATTTT. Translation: CASSQDHPTSGGVDTQYF.

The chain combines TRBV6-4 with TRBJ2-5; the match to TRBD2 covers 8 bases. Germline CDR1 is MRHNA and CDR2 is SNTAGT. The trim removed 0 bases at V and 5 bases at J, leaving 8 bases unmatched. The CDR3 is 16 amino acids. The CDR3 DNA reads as TGTGCCAGCAGTGACTCGTTAGCGGGGTGGTTGGAGACCCAGTACTTC. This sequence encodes CASSDSLAGWLETQYF.

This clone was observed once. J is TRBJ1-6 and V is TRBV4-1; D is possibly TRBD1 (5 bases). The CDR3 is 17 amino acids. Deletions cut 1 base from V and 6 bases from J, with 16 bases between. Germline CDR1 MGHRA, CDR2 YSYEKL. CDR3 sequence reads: CASSQGFGTEGNSPLHF. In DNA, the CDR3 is TGCGCCAGCAGCCAAGGCTTCGGGACGGAAGGTAATTCACCCCTCCACTTT.

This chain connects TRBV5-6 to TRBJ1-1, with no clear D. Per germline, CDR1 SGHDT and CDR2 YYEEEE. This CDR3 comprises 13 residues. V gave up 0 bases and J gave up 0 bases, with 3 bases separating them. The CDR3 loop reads CASSLGLNTEAFF. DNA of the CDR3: TGTGCCAGCAGCTTGGGACTGAACACTGAAGCTTTCTTT.

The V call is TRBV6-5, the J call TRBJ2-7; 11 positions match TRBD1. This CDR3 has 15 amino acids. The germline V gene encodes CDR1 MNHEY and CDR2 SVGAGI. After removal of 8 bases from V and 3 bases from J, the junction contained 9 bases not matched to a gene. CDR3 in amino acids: CASRTDRGRDYEQYF. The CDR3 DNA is TGTGCCAGCCGGACGGACAGGGGGCGAGACTACGAGCAGTACTTC.

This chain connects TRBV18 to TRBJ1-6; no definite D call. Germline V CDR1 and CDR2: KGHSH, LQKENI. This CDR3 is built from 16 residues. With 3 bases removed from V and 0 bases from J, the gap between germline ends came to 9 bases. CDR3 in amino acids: CASSPGEASYNSPLHF. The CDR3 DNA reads TGTGCCAGCTCACCTGGGGAAGCCTCCTATAATTCACCCCTCCACTTT.

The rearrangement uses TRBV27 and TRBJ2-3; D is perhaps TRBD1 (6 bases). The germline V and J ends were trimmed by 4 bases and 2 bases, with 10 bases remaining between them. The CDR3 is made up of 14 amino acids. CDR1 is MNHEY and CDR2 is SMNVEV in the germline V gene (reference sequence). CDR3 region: CASSYTGYTDTQYF. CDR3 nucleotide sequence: TGTGCCAGCAGTTATACAGGGTACACAGATACGCAGTATTTT.

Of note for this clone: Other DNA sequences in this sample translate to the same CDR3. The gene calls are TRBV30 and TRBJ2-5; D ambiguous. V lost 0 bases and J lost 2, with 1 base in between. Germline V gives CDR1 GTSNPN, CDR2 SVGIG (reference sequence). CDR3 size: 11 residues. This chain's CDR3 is CAWSVQETQYF. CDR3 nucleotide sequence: TGTGCCTGGAGTGTTCAAGAGACCCAGTACTTC.

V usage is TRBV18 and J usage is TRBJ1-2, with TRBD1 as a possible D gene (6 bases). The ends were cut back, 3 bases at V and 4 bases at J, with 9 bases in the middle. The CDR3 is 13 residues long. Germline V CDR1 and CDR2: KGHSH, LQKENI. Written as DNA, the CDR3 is TGTGCCAGCTCACCGGGGGCCCTCTATGGCTACACCTTC. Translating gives CASSPGALYGYTF.